The TCR beta chain under discussion was sequenced for a study of blood T cell repertoires in COVID-19. Background on the study: Samples representing acute and convalescent COVID-19 were sourced from the United States, Italy and Spain.

Those who participated ranged in age from roughly 18 to 95 years and resided in 20 to 25 US areas. Some clones are missing from TCRdb's copy, which holds only in-frame ones; the method was immunoSEQ multiplex PCR. The table includes 250,000 to 350,000 clones, 90% detected once. CDR3 size: 13 residues. From germline, CDR1 is SGHRS and CDR2 YFSETQ. Trimming removed 4 bases from V and 13 bases from J; junction bases left unmatched: 10. The source of this sequence is a man aged 55-75 years who had recovered from COVID-19. Input material: PBMCs or T cells enriched from blood (not recorded which). J is TRBJ1-5 and V is TRBV5-1; 8 bases are shared with TRBD1. CDR3: CASSPGQGQQQHF. The DNA of the CDR3 is TGCGCCAGCAGCCCCGGACAGGGTCAGCAACAGCATTTT.